These T cell receptor beta chains were read from a single sample in a study of blood T cells in healthy people across ages. TCRdb passed the 5' RACE reads through MiXCR, listing each CDR3 protein once. The sample has about 1,800,000 distinct CDR3 sequences; 28% are singletons. The sequencing input was blood. These receptors all come from a woman under 40 in good health. The CDR3 runs from the conserved cysteine through the conserved F or W. The order of the fields is V gene, CDR3 protein.

TRBV5-1 CASSFAGQPNTGELFF
TRBV28 CASSRPGLAGDEQYF
TRBV4-3 CASSQRRGLGNEQFF
TRBV9 CASSVETGGPVDTQYF
TRBV10-2 CASSENRAGETQYF
TRBV7-2 CASSREVEREDEQFF
TRBV18 CASSPSPTGNTEAFF
TRBV5-1 CASSLEQGNNEQFF
TRBV7-2 CASSFTGTGGPPLHF
TRBV7-2 CASSLGFTGTSGRDEQYF
TRBV24-1 CATSEAGTAVKGAFF
TRBV4-3 CASSQDISGVRETQYF
TRBV4-3 CASSQSTSSSLNEQFF
TRBV5-5 CASSPIVLRTGELFF
TRBV28 CASSPSGGVYEQYF
TRBV18 CASSPRSDLNQPQHF
TRBV12-3/TRBV12-4 CASSSYLAATDTQYF
TRBV9 CASSPGSGQSTDTQYF
TRBV4-1 CASSPDREVAYEQYF
TRBV20-1 CSVTPADSGEDTIYF
TRBV12-3/TRBV12-4 CASTQSRAGYGYTF
TRBV12-3/TRBV12-4 CASRNRDGSGGTQYF
TRBV19 CASSRTALNSGANVLTF
TRBV20-1 CSARDDPSGHNSYEQYF
TRBV15 CATSRDLGGISSEQYF
TRBV7-9 CASSRRGCSYEQYF
TRBV6-5 CASSYRQTRLAYEQYF
TRBV24-1 CATSDWGGPQHF
TRBV4-3 CASSQVPGNGELFF